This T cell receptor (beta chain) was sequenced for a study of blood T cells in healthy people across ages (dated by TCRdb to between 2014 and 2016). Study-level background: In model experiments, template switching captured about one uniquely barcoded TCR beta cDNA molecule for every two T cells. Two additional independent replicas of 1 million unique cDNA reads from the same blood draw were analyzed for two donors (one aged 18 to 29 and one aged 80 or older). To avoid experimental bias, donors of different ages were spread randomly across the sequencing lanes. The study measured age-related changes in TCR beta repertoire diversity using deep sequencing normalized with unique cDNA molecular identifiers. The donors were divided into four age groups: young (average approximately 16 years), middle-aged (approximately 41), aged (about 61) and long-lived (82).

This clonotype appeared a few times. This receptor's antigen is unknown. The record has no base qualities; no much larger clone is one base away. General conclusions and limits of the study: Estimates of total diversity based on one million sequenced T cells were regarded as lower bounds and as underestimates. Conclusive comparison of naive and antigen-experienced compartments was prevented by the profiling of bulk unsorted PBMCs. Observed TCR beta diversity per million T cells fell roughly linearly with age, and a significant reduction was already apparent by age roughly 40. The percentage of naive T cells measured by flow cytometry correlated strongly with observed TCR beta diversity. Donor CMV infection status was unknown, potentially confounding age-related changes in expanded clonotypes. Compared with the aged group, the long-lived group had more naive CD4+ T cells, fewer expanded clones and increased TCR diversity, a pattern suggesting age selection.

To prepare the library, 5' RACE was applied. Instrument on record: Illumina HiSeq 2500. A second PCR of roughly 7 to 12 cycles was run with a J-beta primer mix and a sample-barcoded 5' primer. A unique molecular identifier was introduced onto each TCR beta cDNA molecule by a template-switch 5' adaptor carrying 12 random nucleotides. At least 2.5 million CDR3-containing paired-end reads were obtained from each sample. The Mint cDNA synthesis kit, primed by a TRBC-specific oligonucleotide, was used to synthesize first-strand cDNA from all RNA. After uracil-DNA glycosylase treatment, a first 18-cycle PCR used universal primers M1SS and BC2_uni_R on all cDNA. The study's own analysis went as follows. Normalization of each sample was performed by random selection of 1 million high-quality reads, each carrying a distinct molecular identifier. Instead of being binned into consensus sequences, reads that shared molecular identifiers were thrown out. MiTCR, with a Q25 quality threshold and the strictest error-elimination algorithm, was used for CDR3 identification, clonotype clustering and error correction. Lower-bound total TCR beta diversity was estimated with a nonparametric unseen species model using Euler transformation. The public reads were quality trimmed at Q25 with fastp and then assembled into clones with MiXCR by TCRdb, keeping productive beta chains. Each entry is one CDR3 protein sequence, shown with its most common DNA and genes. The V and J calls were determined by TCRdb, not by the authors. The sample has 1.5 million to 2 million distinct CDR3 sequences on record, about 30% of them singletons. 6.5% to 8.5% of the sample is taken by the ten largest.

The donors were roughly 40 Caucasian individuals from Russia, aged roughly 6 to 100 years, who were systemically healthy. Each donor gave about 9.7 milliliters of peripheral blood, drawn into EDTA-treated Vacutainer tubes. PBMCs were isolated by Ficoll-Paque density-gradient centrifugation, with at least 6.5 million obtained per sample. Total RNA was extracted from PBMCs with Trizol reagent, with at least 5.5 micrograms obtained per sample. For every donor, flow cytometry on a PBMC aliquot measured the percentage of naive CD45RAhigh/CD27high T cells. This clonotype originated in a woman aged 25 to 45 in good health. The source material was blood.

The nucleotide sequence is given as TGCAGTGCTATCTCAGGGGCAACGCTATCCAACACAGATACGCAGTATTTT. It is translated as CSAISGATLSNTDTQYF. Recombination linked TRBV20-1 to TRBJ2-3; 6 matching bases give a weak D call of TRBD1. CDR1 and CDR2 are drawn from the germline V gene (reference sequence): DFQATT, SNEGSKA. The CDR3, from cysteine to phenylalanine, totals 17 residues. Solely the CDR3 DNA is kept, with 51 bases framed from the first base. V was cut back by 4 bases and J by 2 bases, leaving a gap of 22 bases between them.